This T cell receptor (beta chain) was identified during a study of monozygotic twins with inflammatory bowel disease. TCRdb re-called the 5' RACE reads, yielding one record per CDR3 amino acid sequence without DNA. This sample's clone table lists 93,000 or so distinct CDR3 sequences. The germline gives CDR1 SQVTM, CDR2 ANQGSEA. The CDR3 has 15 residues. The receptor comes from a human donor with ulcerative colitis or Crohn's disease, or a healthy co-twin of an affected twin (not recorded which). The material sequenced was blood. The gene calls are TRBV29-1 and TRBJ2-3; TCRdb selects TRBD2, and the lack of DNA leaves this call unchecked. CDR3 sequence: CSVKIAGGYTDTQYF.